This entry describes one TCR beta chain. Assay: immunoSEQ multiplex PCR; the TCRdb copy retains only in-frame clones and omits some. This table holds over 11,000 clones, over 70% found once. The sample originates from a study of circulating and synovial CD4+ cells in juvenile arthritis. This clonotype was obtained from a human patient with juvenile idiopathic arthritis. Some clones in this sample may be carry-over from other donors' samples. The sample taken for sequencing was CD4+ T cells from synovial fluid.

The CDR3 nucleotides are TGCGCCAGCAGCGGAGGACAGGAGATGAACACTGAAGCTTTCTTT. Amino acid sequence: CASSGGQEMNTEAFF. This chain connects TRBV5-1 to TRBJ1-1, with 7 bases that match TRBD1. This CDR3 spans 15 amino acids. V shed 4 bases, J shed 0 bases, and the junction held 6 bases outside the gene matches. Per the germline V gene, CDR1 is SGHRS and CDR2 is YFSETQ.